These 20 T cell receptor beta chains came from one sample sequenced in a study of a mutant IDH1 vaccine in newly diagnosed glioma. Antigen specificity for these receptors is unknown. This sample's time point: week 35, safety follow-up. Every vaccine dose comprised 300 ug of mutant IDH1 20-mer peptide plus topical imiquimod. The data were produced by immunoSEQ multiplex PCR, yet TCRdb's version contains in-frame clones alone and is incomplete. The table includes about 54,000 clones, roughly 84% detected once. Sequencing was performed on PBMCs, taken from a glioma patient whose treatment included an IDH1 peptide vaccine. The receptors were sampled from a young woman with glioma.

This chain uses TRBV15 with TRBJ1-4, with 8 bases aligning to TRBD1. There are 15 residues in the CDR3. Germline lookup yields CDR1 LNHNV and CDR2 YYDKDF (reference sequence). Trimming took 0 bases from V and 6 from J; bases not matched to a gene: 3. CDR3 protein: CATSRDRTGHEKLFF. The CDR3 DNA follows: TGTGCCACCAGCAGAGATAGGACAGGGCATGAAAAACTGTTTTTT.

V is TRBV7-9 and J is TRBJ2-5, with 9 bases lining up with TRBD2. After removal of 5 bases from V and 5 bases from J, the junction contained 9 bases not matched to a gene. This CDR3 is built from 15 residues. Germline V CDR1 and CDR2: SEHNR, FQNEAQ (reference sequence). This chain's CDR3 is CASSLSSGGWETQYF. The CDR3 DNA reads as TGTGCCAGCAGCCTCTCCAGCGGGGGGTGGGAGACCCAGTACTTC.

The chain couples TRBV5-4 to TRBJ2-7; D is possibly TRBD1 or TRBD2 (5 bases each). The CDR3 extends over 18 amino acids. Looked up from germline, CDR1 is SGHNT and CDR2 is YYREEE (reference sequence). Trimming stripped 3 bases from V and 4 bases from J, with 26 bases between. The CDR3 DNA sequence: TGTGCCAGCAGCTCAGACGCACGTCGCAGGGACGTTCTTTACGAGCAGTACTTC. This translates into CASSSDARRRDVLYEQYF. Filled out from reference TRBV5-4 and TRBJ2-7, the complete variable domain reads ETGVTQSPTHLIKTRGQQVTLRCSSQSGHNTVSWYQQALGQGPQFIFQYYREEENGRGNFPPRFSGLQFPNYSSELNVNALELDDSALYLCASSSDARRRDVLYEQYFGPGTRLTVT.

This chain connects TRBV9 to TRBJ1-6; D is unclear. From germline, CDR1 is SGDLS and CDR2 YYNGEE. Trimming pared 0 bases from V and 8 bases from J, leaving 9 bases between. The CDR3 is made up of 14 amino acids. CDR3 nucleotide sequence: TGTGCCAGCAGCGTAGGACCCATGGATTCACCCCTCCACTTT. Its protein product is CASSVGPMDSPLHF.

The V call is TRBV5-4, the J call TRBJ2-1; 11 positions agree with TRBD2. Unmatched junction bases numbered 6, after V lost 0 bases and J lost 7 bases. The CDR3 has 16 amino acids. Per germline, CDR1 SGHNT and CDR2 YYREEE (reference sequence). The chain's CDR3 is CASSLGLAGGGNEQFF. CDR3 nucleotides: TGTGCCAGCAGCTTGGGTCTAGCGGGAGGAGGGAATGAGCAGTTCTTC.

The chain couples TRBV28 to TRBJ2-7; no definite D call. The CDR3 spans 15 residues. V lost 5 bases and J lost 6, with 20 bases in between. The germline CDR1 and CDR2 sequences are MDHEN and SYDVKM. The CDR3 spells CASSPLYRASLEQYF. The DNA of the CDR3 is TGTGCCAGCAGTCCGCTATACCGGGCATCTCTCGAGCAGTACTTC.

This clone was observed a single time. V gene TRBV4-1 combines with J gene TRBJ1-5; TRBD1 matches 7 bases. This CDR3 has 15 residues. With V trimmed by 3 bases and J by 7 bases, 9 bases remained unmatched. From germline, CDR1 is MGHRA and CDR2 YSYEKL. The DNA for the CDR3 is TGCGCCAGCAGCCACCGAGGGGGCGCGGACCAGCCCCAGCATTTT. Protein: CASSHRGGADQPQHF.

The V and J genes are TRBV19 and TRBJ2-1; D remains unclear. Germline loops: CDR1 LNHDA, CDR2 SQIVND (reference sequence). The CDR3 is 13 residues long. Trimming pared 7 bases from V and 4 bases from J, leaving 11 bases between. The CDR3 here is CASTDHSYNEQFF. The CDR3 DNA sequence: TGTGCCAGTACGGACCACTCGTACAATGAGCAGTTCTTC.

This clone was observed a handful of times. The chain employs TRBV18 and TRBJ1-1; perhaps TRBD1 as D (5 bases). V was clipped by 3 bases and J by 6 bases, with 8 bases between them. This CDR3 spans 12 amino acids. Germline CDR1 is KGHSH and CDR2 is LQKENI. CDR3 sequence reads: CASSPQGSEAFF. In nucleotides, the CDR3 is TGTGCCAGCTCACCGCAGGGCTCTGAAGCTTTCTTT.

This clone was seen a few times. This chain links TRBV20-1 with TRBJ1-1; no firm D call. CDR1 and CDR2 from the germline V gene are DFQATT and SNEGSKA (reference sequence). The CDR3 contains 11 residues. The ends were cut back, 6 bases at V and 2 bases at J, with 7 bases in the middle. The CDR3 is CSAPFNTEAFF. CDR3 nucleotide sequence: TGCAGTGCCCCATTTAACACTGAAGCTTTCTTT.

This clone was recorded a few times. This chain links TRBV6-1 with TRBJ2-3; D gene uncertain. The germline V gene has CDR1 MNHNS and CDR2 SASEGT. V dropped 5 bases and J dropped 4 bases, with 10 bases sitting between them. CDR3 length: 13 amino acids. The CDR3 protein is CASSSPSADTQYF. The CDR3 region has the DNA TGTGCCAGCAGTTCCCCATCGGCAGATACGCAGTATTTT.

Only a few counts were recorded for this clone. The V gene is TRBV6-6, the J gene TRBJ1-4, with D uncertain. V was pared by 11 bases and J by 4 bases, with 11 bases between. This CDR3 comprises 12 residues. CDR1 is MNHNY, CDR2 SVGAGI, per germline (reference sequence). As DNA, the CDR3 is TGTGCCTCCCACCTGGGTAATGAAAAACTGTTTTTT. Its protein product is CASHLGNEKLFF.

The chain employs TRBV11-2 and TRBJ2-2; tentative D call: TRBD2 (5 bases). Germline V gene data show CDR1 as SGHAT and CDR2 as FQNNGV. CDR3 size: 13 residues. Trimming took 5 bases from V and 6 from J, leaving 10 bases between them. In DNA, the CDR3 is TGTGCCAGCAGCCCAACGAGGGCCGGGGAGCTGTTTTTT. Protein product: CASSPTRAGELFF.

The CDR3 reads CASSSSVDEQFF. The CDR3 DNA is TGTGCCAGCAGCTCCTCAGTCGATGAGCAGTTCTTC. This rearrangement joins TRBV7-2 to TRBJ2-1; D remains ambiguous. Germline V gene lookup returns CDR1 SGHTA and CDR2 FQGNSA. V lost 4 bases and J lost 8, with 9 bases in between. The CDR3 consists of 12 residues.

This CDR3 reads CASSLEDSMNTEAFF. CDR3 nucleotides: TGCGCCAGCAGCTTGGAGGACAGCATGAACACTGAAGCTTTCTTT. The chain couples TRBV5-1 to TRBJ1-1, with a tentative D call TRBD1 (6 bases). Trimming stripped 0 bases from V and 0 bases from J, with 9 bases between. Germline V gene sequence: CDR1 SGHRS, CDR2 YFSETQ. The CDR3 has 15 residues.

The CDR3 is CASGLAGNYEQYF. The CDR3 DNA follows: TGCGCCAGTGGACTAGCGGGGAACTACGAGCAGTACTTC. The chain recombines TRBV5-1 with TRBJ2-7; 12 bases are a match to TRBD2. CDR1 is SGHRS and CDR2 is YFSETQ in the germline V gene. This CDR3 contains 13 residues. V was pared by 8 bases and J by 3 bases, with 3 bases of the junction left unmatched.

CDR3 region: CASSFPTGGGETGELFF. The CDR3 bases are TGTGCCAGCAGCTTTCCGACGGGAGGCGGGGAAACCGGGGAGCTGTTTTTT. The V gene is TRBV9, the J gene TRBJ2-2; 7 bases map to TRBD2. Germline V gene lookup returns CDR1 SGDLS and CDR2 YYNGEE. This CDR3 has 17 amino acids. J lost 5 bases, V lost 4 bases, and 14 bases had no gene match.

The genes are TRBV7-6 and TRBJ2-3; D is perhaps TRBD2 (6 bases). Germline CDR1 SGHVS, CDR2 FNYEAQ. This CDR3 has 17 amino acids. Between the trimmed V and J ends, which lost 5 bases and 3 bases, there was a span of 21 bases. The CDR3 reads CASSEDYTGIGTDTQYF. CDR3 in DNA: TGTGCCAGCAGCGAGGACTATACGGGGATCGGAACAGATACGCAGTATTTT.

The rearrangement links TRBV7-9 to TRBJ2-5; TRBD1 matches 7 bases. V gave up 5 bases and J gave up 0 bases; unmatched junction bases: 15. Germline V gene data show CDR1 as SEHNR and CDR2 as FQNEAQ (reference sequence). The CDR3 spans 18 residues. CDR3 DNA: TGTGCCAGCAGCCCAACCGGAGCCTCGACAGGGTACCAAGAGACCCAGTACTTC. Amino acids: CASSPTGASTGYQETQYF.

This chain links TRBV12-5 with TRBJ2-4; 11 bases agree with TRBD2. The CDR3 extends over 14 amino acids. The V gene end was trimmed by 9 bases and the J gene end by 13 bases; junction bases not matched to a gene: 14. Germline-derived CDR1 and CDR2 are LGHNT and FRNRAP. The CDR3 sequence: CASDSGGARRRQYF. CDR3 DNA: TGTGCTAGCGATAGCGGGGGGGCTAGGAGGAGGCAGTACTTC.